The TCR beta chain described here comes from a study of CD8+ T cells in alopecia areata (dated by TCRdb to 2016 to 2018). About the investigation overall: Treated patients were enrolled in an open-label pilot trial of oral tofacitinib at 5 to 10 mg twice daily for moderate-to-severe alopecia areata. Tofacitinib was administered for 6 to 18 months, and 6 months of follow-up off drug were then conducted to assess delayed response and recurrence. Disease severity in treated patients was measured with the SALT score, which quantifies the percentage of affected scalp surface area. High-throughput TCRbeta sequencing was used to examine T cell clonal expansion in alopecia areata in both the C3H/HeJ mouse model and human patients. Human TCRbeta sequencing covered scalp tissue and sorted CD4+ and CD8+ peripheral blood T cells from patchy and totalis/universalis alopecia areata patients and healthy controls. Tofacitinib-treated patients had biopsies at baseline and at 4 and 24 weeks of treatment, with a later scalp biopsy in several patients. Scalp clonality was compared across normal scalp (n=4), patchy alopecia areata scalp (n=8), and alopecia totalis/universalis scalp (n=8). RNA came from the PAXgene miRNA kit for fixed scalp, the miRNeasy kit for PBMCs, and the RNeasy kit for mouse skin. TCRbeta CDR3 regions were amplified by immunoSEQ multiplex PCR with 35 Vbeta forward and 13 Jbeta reverse primers. The investigation overall reported the following: Shared TCR sequences between patients were less evident than in mice, which may be partly attributable to HLA diversity in the patient population. Compared with normal scalp, lesional scalp had higher clonality and more expanded CD8+ clones, particularly in alopecia totalis/universalis, a pattern that suggests antigenic drive. Unlike mouse skin, where gammadelta T cells dominate, normal human skin contains resident alphabeta T cells that get sequenced too, which complicates analysis of the scalp TCR repertoire. Because the treated cohort was small and had just a single nonresponder, larger studies are needed to establish links between baseline CD8+ expansion and response. With tofacitinib, both scalp clonality and the number of expanded CD8+ clones among the top 100 scalp clones went down significantly. Many expanded lesional clones persisted in scalp and blood during tofacitinib treatment, which may partly explain relapse after stopping treatment.

Libraries were prepared through the immunoSEQ multiplex PCR assay. For TCR sequencing, RNA was extracted from every sample and reverse transcribed into cDNA to serve as template. First-strand cDNA was synthesized using SuperScript III with a 2:1 mix of oligo-dT and random hexamers. A synthetic immune receptor repertoire was used to measure amplification bias, and any remaining bias was corrected computationally. In the paper's pipeline: Raw reads were preprocessed to remove errors, and CDR3 was defined according to IMGT conventions as the region from the conserved cysteine to phenylalanine. Clonality was calculated as 1 minus Shannon entropy normalized by log2 of the number of productive unique TCRs. Whether each scalp clone was CD4 or CD8 was inferred by checking scalp TCRbeta sequences against the CD4 and CD8 repertoires from sorted blood. TCRdb carries this immuneACCESS record with in-frame sequences only. Its versions omit some clonotypes, under half of them owing to an unresolved V gene in the studies checked, with the rest unexplained. That table supplies the V and J calls and clone size; D and trimming were determined from the DNA. The table for this sample lists approximately 210,000 clones; 64% of them were counted only once. The ten largest clones add up to around 3.9% of the sample.

From cysteine to phenylalanine, the CDR3 is 11 amino acids long. Of the read, only the CDR3 DNA is kept; its 33 bases are in frame from base 1. V and J are truncated by 5 bases and 5 bases respectively, leaving an intervening sequence of 7 bases. CDR1 and CDR2 were assigned from the germline V gene as MDHEN and SYDVKM. The time point label corresponds to: 4 weeks on oral tofacitinib. The treatment or condition label, as the study defines it: oral pan-JAK inhibitor, 5-10 mg twice daily. Lesional scalp punch biopsies and peripheral blood were obtained from alopecia areata patients. PBMCs were isolated by density centrifugation and stained for CD3, CD4 and CD8, after which CD4+ and CD8+ T cells were sorted on a FACSAria. Points on this clone: Which antigen it targets is not known. Per-base quality was not reported, and no clone a single base away is much larger than it.

This clonotype was sampled from a human donor with alopecia areata. Sequences were derived from CD4+ T cells sorted from blood, sampled at week 4, from a patient treated with tofacitinib. This chain joins TRBV28 to TRBJ2-7; the D gene is unclear. The CDR3 reads CASSVRNEQYF. The nucleotides read TGTGCCAGCAGTGTCCGTAACGAGCAGTACTTC.